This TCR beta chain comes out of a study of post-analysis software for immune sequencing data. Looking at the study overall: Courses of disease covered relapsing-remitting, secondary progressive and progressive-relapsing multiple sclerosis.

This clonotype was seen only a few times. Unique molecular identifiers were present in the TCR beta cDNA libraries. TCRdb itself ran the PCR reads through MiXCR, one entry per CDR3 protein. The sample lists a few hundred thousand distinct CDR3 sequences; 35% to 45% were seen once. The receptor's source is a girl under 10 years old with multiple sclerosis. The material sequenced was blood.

As DNA, the CDR3 is TGTGCCAGCAGCCCCACGAAACAGGGCGCCTACGAGCAGTACTTC. This encodes CASSPTKQGAYEQYF. V is TRBV7-6 and J is TRBJ2-7, with D possibly matching TRBD1 (6 bases). V shed 5 bases and J shed 2 bases, with 16 bases lying between them. Germline loops: CDR1 SGHVS, CDR2 FNYEAQ. The CDR3 is made up of 15 amino acids.